The rows below give T cell receptor beta chains drawn from one sample of a study of beta chain features in type 1 diabetes. Method: immunoSEQ multiplex PCR; TCRdb's copy keeps in-frame clones and lacks some. The sample includes about 360,000 clones, over 10% of them seen just once. The sample consisted of naive CD4+ T cells from blood. The source is a man aged 18 to 35 in good health. Both conserved end residues are part of each CDR3. The order of the fields is clone size, V gene, D gene, J gene, CDR3 DNA, CDR3 protein. The D gene is left open where the match is weak. Size tells how often a clone was seen (once, few, many) or the class of an expanded clone, and some rows leave it out.

>few|TRBV6-6|TRBD1|TRBJ1-2
TGTGCCAGCAGTACAGGGGGCCGGGGGTCTATTGGGGGCTACACCTTC
CASSTGGRGSIGGYTF
>NA|TRBV7-9|TRBD1|TRBJ1-1
TGTGCCAGCAGACCCCGGACAGGACGCATGAACACTGAAGCTTTCTTT
CASRPRTGRMNTEAFF
>few|TRBV4-3|TRBD2|TRBJ2-2
TGCGCCAGCAGCCCCAAAGTCTCCGGGACTAGCGGGAAGGGCCGGAACACCGGGGAGCTGTTTTTT
CASSPKVSGTSGKGRNTGELFF
>NA|TRBV5-1|NA|TRBJ2-1
TGCGCCAGCAGCTCCCCGAAGGGGGCGGGATACAATGAGCAGTTCTTC
CASSSPKGAGYNEQFF
>NA|TRBV5-1|NA|TRBJ1-1
TGCGCCAGCAACAGGGCTCAAGGGTCGGCTGAAGCTTTCTTT
CASNRAQGSAEAFF
>NA|TRBV7-2|TRBD1|TRBJ2-7
TGTGCCAGCAGCATGGCGGGGACAGGCCCCTACGAGCAGTACTTC
CASSMAGTGPYEQYF
>few|TRBV27|NA|TRBJ1-2
TGTGCCAGCAGTCCCGGACAGAGAACTAACTATGGCTACACCTTC
CASSPGQRTNYGYTF
>many|TRBV30|TRBD2|TRBJ2-1
TGTGCCTGGAGTCCCGGGAGGAAACTTCACAATGAGCAGTTCTTC
CAWSPGRKLHNEQFF
>few|TRBV27|TRBD1|TRBJ2-7
TGTGCCATCGGGACAGGCTTCTCCTACGAGCAGTACTTC
CAIGTGFSYEQYF
>few|TRBV18|NA|TRBJ2-4
TGTGCCAGCTCACCACCTTCTTTAGCCAAAAACATTCAGTACTTC
CASSPPSLAKNIQYF
>NA|TRBV30|NA|TRBJ1-5
TGTGCCTGGAGTGTGGGAGCCTCGAATCAGCCCCAGCATTTT
CAWSVGASNQPQHF
>NA|TRBV30|TRBD1|TRBJ2-5
TGTGCCTGGAGTCACGGGGGACAGGGCCAGGAGACCCAGTACTTC
CAWSHGGQGQETQYF
>NA|TRBV5-6|NA|TRBJ1-2
TGTGCCAGCAGCTTGCGGTATGGCTACACCTTC
CASSLRYGYTF
>NA|TRBV30|NA|TRBJ1-2
TGTGCCTGGAGTTCGCGGGCCAAGGGAGACCATGGCTACACCTTC
CAWSSRAKGDHGYTF
>NA|TRBV6-6|TRBD2|TRBJ2-7
TGTGCCAGCGGTAGATTCGGGGGGGGTAGGGGCGAGCAGTACTTC
CASGRFGGGRGEQYF
>few|TRBV9|NA|TRBJ2-7
TGTGCCAGCAGTGAAGGGACATCGCTGTCCTACGAGCAGTACTTC
CASSEGTSLSYEQYF
>NA|TRBV28|NA|TRBJ2-1
TGTGCCAGCAGTTCAACCGGGACAAAGGCAAATGAGCAGTTCTTC
CASSSTGTKANEQFF
>once|TRBV28|NA|TRBJ2-2
TGTGCCAGCCGACAGCTGAACACCGGGGAGCTGTTTTTT
CASRQLNTGELFF
>few|TRBV5-4|TRBD1|TRBJ2-5
TGTGCCAGCAGCCACGAAGGTGACAGGGGGCCCGAGACCCAGTACTTC
CASSHEGDRGPETQYF
>few|TRBV7-2|NA|TRBJ2-3
TGTGCCAGCAGCCGAGGGACTCCGCAGTATTTT
CASSRGTPQYF
>few|TRBV15|NA|TRBJ1-5
TGTGCCACGGCCTGGGGCCGCAGCAATCAGCCCCAGCATTTT
CATAWGRSNQPQHF
>NA|TRBV5-1|NA|TRBJ2-3
TGCGCCAGCAGCGCGACAGCACTTTTCACAGATACGCAGTATTTT
CASSATALFTDTQYF
>NA|TRBV28|TRBD1|TRBJ2-6
TGTGCCAGCAGGGGACAGGGGTCTGGGGCCAACGTCCTGACTTTC
CASRGQGSGANVLTF
>NA|TRBV5-4|NA|TRBJ2-1
TGTGCCAGCAGCTTGGCCTTGGCTAGCCGGAGCTCCTACAATGAGCAGTTCTTC
CASSLALASRSSYNEQFF
>few|TRBV18|NA|TRBJ2-1
TGTGCCAGCTCACCGCGAGAGGGATCGGGGAATGAGCAGTTCTTC
CASSPREGSGNEQFF
>NA|TRBV15|NA|TRBJ2-7
TGTGCCACCAGCAGAGAGCGGGGGCTGTACGAGCAGTACTTC
CATSRERGLYEQYF
>NA|TRBV9|NA|TRBJ2-1
TGTGCCAGCAGCAACCCACGGCCTGACAGGTTTCACAATGAGCAGTTCTTC
CASSNPRPDRFHNEQFF
>few|TRBV6-5|NA|TRBJ2-6
TGTGCCAGCAGTTATCGCTCTGGGGCCAACGTCCTGACTTTC
CASSYRSGANVLTF
>few|TRBV29-1|NA|TRBJ1-1
TGCAGCGTTGAAGGGCTAGGGGGACATTCCTTCATGAACACTGAAGCTTTCTTT
CSVEGLGGHSFMNTEAFF
>NA|TRBV30|NA|TRBJ2-7
TGTGCCTGGAACAGGGCGGGCTACGAGCAGTACTTC
CAWNRAGYEQYF
>NA|TRBV5-6|NA|TRBJ1-1
TGTGCCAGCAGCTTGGACAGCCCCTATGAAGCTTTCTTT
CASSLDSPYEAFF
>few|TRBV6-1|NA|TRBJ2-1
TGTGCCAGCAGTGAAGAACAGCGGTCCTACAATGAGCAGTTCTTC
CASSEEQRSYNEQFF
>few|TRBV10-2|TRBD2|TRBJ2-3
TGCGCCAGCAGTCTAAGACTAGCGGCTAGCACAGATACGCAGTATTTT
CASSLRLAASTDTQYF
>few|TRBV2|NA|TRBJ1-2
TGTGCCAGCAGTGAATATCCGGGGGGCTACACCTTC
CASSEYPGGYTF
>few|TRBV27|TRBD2|TRBJ2-1
TGTGCCAGCAGTTTTCTAGCGGGAAGGGACTACAATGAGCAGTTCTTC
CASSFLAGRDYNEQFF
>NA|TRBV7-2|NA|TRBJ2-7
TGTGCCAGCAGCTTAGTCGGCAGGGCCTACGAGCAGTACTTC
CASSLVGRAYEQYF
>NA|TRBV5-4|TRBD1|TRBJ1-1
TGTGCCAGCAGCTTCGGGGGGGACAGGGTGGTTGAAGCTTTCTTT
CASSFGGDRVVEAFF
>few|TRBV9|TRBD1|TRBJ2-2
TGTGCCAGCAGCGCGCGAAAGGCCGGGACAGCCAAAAGGTCGAACACCGGGGAGCTGTTTTTT
CASSARKAGTAKRSNTGELFF
>few|TRBV6-5|NA|TRBJ2-1
TGTGCCAGCGGGGCCCTTGTCTACAATGAGCAGTTCTTC
CASGALVYNEQFF
>few|TRBV15|NA|TRBJ2-1
TGTGCCACCAGCAGAGATATACAGCCCTCCTACAATGAGCAGTTCTTC
CATSRDIQPSYNEQFF
>few|TRBV11-2|NA|TRBJ2-7
TGTGCCAGCAGCTTAGACTCGTACTACGAGCAGTACTTC
CASSLDSYYEQYF
>few|TRBV30|TRBD1|TRBJ1-4
TGTGCCTGGAGTGTACCAGGGGGATTTCGCGAAAAACTGTTTTTT
CAWSVPGGFREKLFF
>NA|TRBV30|NA|TRBJ1-1
TGTGCCTGGAGTGTGGGGCAGGGGAACACTGAAGCTTTCTTT
CAWSVGQGNTEAFF
>few|TRBV4-1|TRBD1|TRBJ1-2
TGCGCCAGCAGCCAGCCCGGGACAGCTAACTATGGCTACACCTTC
CASSQPGTANYGYTF
>NA|TRBV9|TRBD2|TRBJ2-1
TGTGCCAGCAGCCCGCGACTAGCGGGATCCTACAATGAGCAGTTCTTC
CASSPRLAGSYNEQFF
>few|TRBV6-6|NA|TRBJ2-7
TGTGCCAGCAGGGCAGGGGTAGCGTACGAGCAGTACTTC
CASRAGVAYEQYF
>NA|TRBV14|NA|TRBJ1-2
TGTGCCAGCAGCCAAGATCGTCGGTGGAACTATGGCTACACCTTC
CASSQDRRWNYGYTF
>NA|TRBV5-1|NA|TRBJ1-1
TGCGCCAGCAGCTTGGTCCCGGGTGGCACTGAAGCTTTCTTT
CASSLVPGGTEAFF
>few|TRBV11-2|NA|TRBJ2-5
TGTGCCAGCAGATCTCAAGAGACCCAGTACTTC
CASRSQETQYF
>NA|TRBV4-3|NA|TRBJ1-1
TGCGCCAGCAGCCAAGAAATATGGAAGGCGGACACTGAAGCTTTCTTT
CASSQEIWKADTEAFF
>few|TRBV7-2|NA|TRBJ2-1
TGTGCCAGCAGCTTAGTGGGGGGGGGCGGCAATGAGCAGTTCTTC
CASSLVGGGGNEQFF
>NA|TRBV27|NA|TRBJ1-1
TGTGCCAGCAGCTCCAGGGATAACACTGAAGCTTTCTTT
CASSSRDNTEAFF
>NA|TRBV18|NA|TRBJ1-5
TGTGCCAGCTCACCATTGGCCAATCGGCCCCAGCATTTT
CASSPLANRPQHF
>few|TRBV7-3|NA|TRBJ2-7
TGTGCCAGCAGCTTAATAGGGGGACGCGGCGGAGAGCAGTACTTC
CASSLIGGRGGEQYF